The rows below give T cell receptor beta chains drawn from one sample of a study of shared clonotypes between healthy human individuals. The table came from immunoSEQ multiplex PCR; TCRdb's copy has only in-frame clones and leaves some out. Here the sample spans 2 million to 2.5 million clones, over 85% being singletons. The sequenced material came from naive CD4+ T cells from PBMCs. Every receptor here comes from a man aged 18 to 29 in good health. Some clones in this sample may be carry-over from other donors' samples. CDR3s include the opening cysteine and the closing phenylalanine or tryptophan. A D gene is named only where the DNA matches it firmly.

>.|TRBV15|TRBJ2-7
CATRGAAALEQYF
>.|TRBV29-1|TRBJ2-3
CSADTRGSTDTQYF
>.|TRBV7-2|TRBJ1-1
CASSLSGTFTEAFF
>.|TRBV12-5|TRBJ1-2
CASGLVQGSTDNGYTF
>TRBD1|TRBV29-1|TRBJ2-1
CSVVGQGLGEQFF
>.|TRBV11-1|TRBJ2-3
CASSRSADTQYF
>TRBD1|TRBV5-8|TRBJ2-3
CASSWGTDPSTDTQYF
>.|TRBV27|TRBJ2-1
CASRGGARGTYNEQFF
>TRBD1|TRBV5-1|TRBJ1-3
CASSLAVGQGTRNTIYF
>.|TRBV28|TRBJ1-1
CASSLFREGSWAFF
>TRBD2|TRBV29-1|TRBJ2-7
CSVTGLAGVWEQYF
>.|TRBV7-6|TRBJ1-1
CASNLIGDTEAFF
>TRBD1|TRBV7-9|TRBJ2-7
CASSSRDRTYEQYF
>.|TRBV19|TRBJ2-2
CACGGAGATGELFF
>.|TRBV28|TRBJ2-6
CASSTRGPGSGANVLTF
>TRBD1|TRBV7-9|TRBJ1-5
CASSLSAFDRERDPQHF
>.|TRBV15|TRBJ2-3
CATSRTDTDTQYF
>TRBD2|TRBV5-4|TRBJ2-7
CASSLLAGLPGEQYF
>.|TRBV28|TRBJ1-1
CASSLVGRGWTEAFF
>.|TRBV28|TRBJ1-5
CASSLRIGFRNQPQHF
>TRBD1|TRBV5-4|TRBJ2-1
CASSSRDRVYGEQFF
>.|TRBV18|TRBJ1-4
CASSPGLGEKLFF
>.|TRBV21-1|TRBJ2-7
CASSKKPASLAGDTYEQYF
>TRBD1|TRBV29-1|.
CSVVIGTASYEQYF
>.|TRBV6-5|TRBJ2-6
CASSYSYEAGANVLTF
>.|TRBV5-1|TRBJ1-2
CASSLFTASYGYTF
>TRBD2|TRBV9|TRBJ2-1
CASSVELAGGSYNEQFF
>.|TRBV4-1|TRBJ2-1
CASSPRTDTYNEQFF
>.|TRBV30|TRBJ2-7
CAWSAGEDWYEQYF
>TRBD2|TRBV18|TRBJ2-7
CASSPPSTLADDFTQYF
>TRBD1|TRBV11-3|TRBJ2-5
CASSKGQGAAETQYF
>.|TRBV15|TRBJ1-1
CATSRDGRGHEAFF
>.|TRBV6-1|TRBJ1-4
CASRLTGLNEKLFF
>TRBD1|TRBV7-2|TRBJ2-5
CASSLVPPGGLQETQYF
>TRBD2|TRBV2|TRBJ2-5
CASSKGLAGRWETQYF